This T cell receptor (beta chain) emerged from a study of T cell repertoires in ileal Crohn's disease. Study details: Surgery for a complication: stricturing in 61%, penetrating in roughly 40%.

The CDR3 spans 15 residues. J lost 6 bases, V lost 5 bases, and 7 bases had no gene match. The germline V gene has CDR1 SGHTA and CDR2 FQGNSA. Sequencing was performed with immunoSEQ multiplex PCR; in TCRdb, only in-frame clones are kept and a portion is missing. The data hold over 7,500 clones, with over 65% observed a single time. The V call is TRBV7-2, the J call TRBJ2-7; 13 bases match TRBD2. This receptor was obtained from an adult with Crohn's disease. Sequenced input: ileal tissue. CDR3 sequence (DNA): TGTGCCAGCAGCCCGGCGGGGACTAGCGGGACCGAGCAGTACTTC. Translated, it gives CASSPAGTSGTEQYF.